These T cell receptor beta chains were read from a single sample in a study of regulatory T cells in long-lasting Graves disease. Using its own MiXCR run on the multiplex PCR reads, TCRdb lists one record per CDR3 protein. The sample includes about 530,000 distinct CDR3 sequences, about 16% of them seen just once. The same data also went into a second study, on T cells in Graves' hyperthyroidism and ophthalmopathy.

The sample here was peripheral blood mononuclear cells (PBMCs), taken at new diagnosis, from a patient treated with antithyroid drugs. The receptor source for this set is a woman in her forties or fifties with Graves disease. Both conserved end residues are part of each CDR3. D genes are given only for firm matches. Clone size is stated in some rows and not others, as once, few, many or a class when expanded.

d_call clone_size v_call cdr3_aa
- many TRBV24-1 CATSDSERGTYNEQFF
- many TRBV10-3 CAISERRGSSYEQYF
TRBD1 many TRBV7-9 CASSPMDRAYNEQFF
- - TRBV3-1 CASSPQSARVYNEQFF
TRBD2 many TRBV2 CASTSGGAYNEQFF
- many TRBV3-1 CASSQDKGDYTF
- many TRBV28 CASSLSQHGIPQHF
TRBD1 many TRBV12-3/TRBV12-4 CASSPDREMGNTIYF
TRBD1 many TRBV3-1 CASSQTGGYEQYF
TRBD2 many TRBV28 CTSSNGGGKGEQFF
- few TRBV5-1 CASSLYSREGYTF
TRBD2 - TRBV6-2/TRBV6-3 CARGTSGGTDTQYF
- many TRBV7-2 CASSLAGSSSYNSPLHF
- many TRBV11-2 CASSPGSGEQFF